What follows are 23 T cell receptor beta chains derived from one specimen sequenced in a study of T cells expressing NK-cell markers. Following a re-call of the 5' RACE reads, TCRdb has one entry per CDR3 protein and lacks DNA. The sample holds about 20,000 distinct CDR3 sequences. The sequenced sample consisted of blood T cells: a sorted CD56 or NKG2C T cell subset, CD4+ or CD8+ T cells, or bulk PBMC T cells (not recorded which). These receptors were obtained from a man between 18 and 69 years old in good health.

The chain couples TRBV27 to TRBJ1-3. The length of the CDR3 is 13 residues. CDR1 and CDR2 (germline): MNHEY, SMNVEV (reference sequence). The CDR3 sequence is CASSFRGGNTIYF.

The rearrangement links TRBV12-3 or TRBV12-4 to TRBJ2-2. This CDR3 contains 12 residues. The chain's CDR3 is CASSYGTGELFF.

The chain combines TRBV5-5 with TRBJ2-2. The germline gives CDR1 SGHKS, CDR2 YYEKEE (reference sequence). This CDR3 contains 16 residues. CDR3 loop: CASSFYRLMDTGELFF.

V is TRBV7-3 and J is TRBJ2-2; TCRdb designates TRBD2, a call that cannot be tested without DNA. The CDR3 extends over 16 amino acids. CDR1 is SGHTA and CDR2 is FQGTGA in the germline V gene. CDR3 in amino acids: CASSLVPAGGTGELFF.

CDR3 amino acids: CSAKRTSGDTGELFF. The chain combines TRBV20-1 with TRBJ2-2; TCRdb's D call, TRBD2, is unchecked because there is no DNA. The V gene's germline CDR1 is DFQATT and CDR2 SNEGSKA (reference sequence). This CDR3 is 15 amino acids long.

The rearrangement links TRBV20-1 to TRBJ1-2; no DNA is available, so the TRBD1 call from TCRdb remains unchecked. The CDR3 has 12 residues. Germline V gives CDR1 DFQATT, CDR2 SNEGSKA (reference sequence). The CDR3 protein is CSSDREDYGYTF.

This chain connects TRBV30 to TRBJ2-3. Looked up from germline, CDR1 is GTSNPN and CDR2 is SVGIG (reference sequence). CDR3 size: 12 residues. The CDR3 here is CAWSLGADTQYF.

The genes are TRBV7-2 and TRBJ2-1; TCRdb indicates TRBD2, and absent DNA this call remains unverified. Germline V gives CDR1 SGHTA, CDR2 FQGNSA. This CDR3 spans 16 amino acids. CDR3 amino acids: CASSLQGGRAGNEQFF.

The chain carries TRBV20-1 and TRBJ1-5; lacking DNA, the TRBD1 call made by TCRdb goes unchecked. This CDR3 has 13 residues. Looked up from germline, CDR1 is DFQATT and CDR2 is SNEGSKA (reference sequence). This CDR3 reads CSSGQGVDQPQHF.

The V and J genes are TRBV20-1 and TRBJ2-3; TCRdb's assignment of TRBD1 cannot be checked, as there is no DNA. Per the germline V gene, CDR1 is DFQATT and CDR2 is SNEGSKA (reference sequence). The CDR3 consists of 17 residues. The CDR3 loop reads CSARDLAGAENTDTQYF.

The CDR3 spells CASSQVKGPGEKLFF. The chain recombines TRBV4-3 with TRBJ1-4. The CDR3 is made up of 15 amino acids. CDR1 is LGHNA and CDR2 is YSLEER in the germline V gene.

The V and J genes are TRBV18 and TRBJ1-1. CDR3 length equals 15 residues. CDR1 and CDR2 from the germline V gene are KGHSH and LQKENI. CDR3 amino acids: CASFPSTGTLTEAFF.

This rearrangement joins TRBV7-2 to TRBJ2-3. The CDR3 extends over 14 amino acids. The V gene's germline CDR1 is SGHTA and CDR2 FQGNSA. Here the CDR3 reads CASSFRQSTDTQYF. Variable domain in full (rest from reference TRBV7-2 and TRBJ2-3): GAGVSQSPSNKVTEKGKDVELRCDPISGHTALYWYRQSLGQGLEFLIYFQGNSAPDKSGLPSDRFSAERTGGSVSTLTIQRTQQEDSAVYLCASSFRQSTDTQYFGPGTRLTVL.

The V call is TRBV7-2, the J call TRBJ2-1; TCRdb returns TRBD2, unconfirmable since there is no DNA. The CDR3 spans 16 residues. The V gene's germline CDR1 is SGHTA and CDR2 FQGNSA. CDR3 in amino acids: CASSLALAGGRNEQFF. Variable domain in full (rest from reference TRBV7-2 and TRBJ2-1): GAGVSQSPSNKVTEKGKDVELRCDPISGHTALYWYRQSLGQGLEFLIYFQGNSAPDKSGLPSDRFSAERTGGSVSTLTIQRTQQEDSAVYLCASSLALAGGRNEQFFGPGTRLTVL.

This chain links TRBV15 with TRBJ1-2; the TCRdb call, TRBD1, lacks DNA for checking. Looked up from germline, CDR1 is LNHNV and CDR2 is YYDKDF (reference sequence). The CDR3 spans 18 residues. This chain's CDR3 is CATSRDRTARHFNYGYTF. The full variable domain, completed using reference TRBV15 and TRBJ1-2, is DAMVIQNPRYQVTQFGKPVTLSCSQTLNHNVMYWYQQKSSQAPKLLFHYYDKDFNNEADTPDNFQSRRPNTSFCFLDIRSPGLGDTAMYLCATSRDRTARHFNYGYTFGSGTRLTVV.

V gene TRBV28 combines with J gene TRBJ2-3; TCRdb calls TRBD1, which cannot be checked without DNA. CDR1 and CDR2 (germline): MDHEN, SYDVKM. This CDR3 has 14 residues. Here the CDR3 reads CASMEPGGWDTQYF.

This sequence joins TRBV29-1 and TRBJ1-1; with no DNA, the TCRdb D assignment of TRBD1 cannot be verified. From germline, CDR1 is SQVTM and CDR2 ANQGSEA. The length of the CDR3 is 14 residues. This CDR3 reads CSSQMGQGVTEAFF.

The V call is TRBV5-4, the J call TRBJ2-1; TCRdb's D call, TRBD1, is unchecked because there is no DNA. This CDR3 spans 16 amino acids. The germline V gene encodes CDR1 SGHNT and CDR2 YYREEE (reference sequence). The CDR3 region is CASSAAHRGAYNEQFF.

The J gene is TRBJ2-5, the V gene TRBV27; TCRdb's D gene call, TRBD1, goes unchecked for lack of DNA. Looked up from germline, CDR1 is MNHEY and CDR2 is SMNVEV (reference sequence). This CDR3 region has 15 residues. The CDR3 loop is CASSLLLGGKETQYF.

CDR3 sequence reads: CSAKSNPGIEQYF. This chain uses TRBV20-1 with TRBJ2-7; without DNA, the TCRdb call of TRBD1 cannot be checked. The CDR3 spans 13 residues. The germline gives CDR1 DFQATT, CDR2 SNEGSKA (reference sequence).

The genes are TRBV6-1 and TRBJ2-7; lacking DNA, the TRBD2 call made by TCRdb goes unchecked. The V gene's germline CDR1 is MNHNS and CDR2 SASEGT. The CDR3 runs 14 residues. CDR3 in amino acids: CASLGLAEGSEQYF.

The chain joins TRBV25-1 to TRBJ1-5. The germline V gene encodes CDR1 MGHDK and CDR2 SYGVNS. CDR3 length: 14 residues. CDR3 protein: CASMAAGSYQPQHF.

The genes are TRBV30 and TRBJ2-7; checking the TCRdb D call of TRBD1 is not possible without DNA. The germline gives CDR1 GTSNPN, CDR2 SVGIG (reference sequence). The CDR3 extends over 14 amino acids. CDR3 region: CAWSSRDGTYEQYF.